This T cell receptor beta chain was identified during a study of T-cell memory formation after mild COVID-19. Study in general: For the most part, TCR clusters were specific to one donor.

The CDR3 contains 15 residues. Trimming removed 3 bases from V and 0 bases from J; junction bases left unmatched: 5. Germline-derived CDR1 and CDR2 are SGDLS and YYNGEE. Constant-segment-primed 5'RACE gave TCR alpha and TCR beta cDNA libraries with sample barcodes and UMIs. TCRdb itself ran the 5' RACE reads through MiXCR, one entry per CDR3 protein. The sample records about 57,000 distinct CDR3 sequences, approximately 12% being singletons. This clonotype turned up a few times. The specimen was PBMCs or a T cell subset sorted from them (not recorded which). The chain carries TRBV9 and TRBJ1-2, with TRBD1 matching over 7 bases. The TCR comes from a man aged 18 to 29 who had mild COVID-19 (a few samples of this study predate the infection). Cell type and time point are not known. CDR3 nucleotides: TGTGCCAGCAGCGCAGGGGGACCGACTAACTATGGCTACACCTTC. This translates into CASSAGGPTNYGYTF.